This T cell receptor beta chain stems from a study of Graves' ophthalmopathy and Graves' hyperthyroidism. Trimming took 3 bases from V and 4 from J; bases not matched to a gene: 12. The CDR3 runs 17 residues. The germline V gene has CDR1 LNHDA and CDR2 SQIVND (reference sequence). Sampling around 9 ml of fresh peripheral blood provided the PBMCs. The authors amplified TCR beta CDR3 regions from RNA transcripts. After a first-round RT-PCR with HTBI primers, a second-round multiplex PCR was run. TCRdb re-called the multiplex PCR reads with MiXCR, one entry per CDR3 protein. Among roughly 500,000 distinct CDR3 sequences listed, over 13% were seen once.

Sequenced: blood. The TCR sequence derives from a woman in her twenties or thirties with Graves' ophthalmopathy. V usage is TRBV19 and J usage is TRBJ2-1, with 7 bases lining up with TRBD1. This chain's CDR3 is CASSIWTGVGVYNEQFF. CDR3 coding DNA: TGTGCCAGTAGTATTTGGACAGGCGTGGGGGTATACAATGAGCAGTTCTTC. The variable domain in full, completed from reference TRBV19 and TRBJ2-1, reads DGGITQSPKYLFRKEGQNVTLSCEQNLNHDAMYWYRQDPGQGLRLIYYSQIVNDFQKGDIAEGYSVSREKKESFPLTVTSAQKNPTAFYLCASSIWTGVGVYNEQFFGPGTRLTVL.